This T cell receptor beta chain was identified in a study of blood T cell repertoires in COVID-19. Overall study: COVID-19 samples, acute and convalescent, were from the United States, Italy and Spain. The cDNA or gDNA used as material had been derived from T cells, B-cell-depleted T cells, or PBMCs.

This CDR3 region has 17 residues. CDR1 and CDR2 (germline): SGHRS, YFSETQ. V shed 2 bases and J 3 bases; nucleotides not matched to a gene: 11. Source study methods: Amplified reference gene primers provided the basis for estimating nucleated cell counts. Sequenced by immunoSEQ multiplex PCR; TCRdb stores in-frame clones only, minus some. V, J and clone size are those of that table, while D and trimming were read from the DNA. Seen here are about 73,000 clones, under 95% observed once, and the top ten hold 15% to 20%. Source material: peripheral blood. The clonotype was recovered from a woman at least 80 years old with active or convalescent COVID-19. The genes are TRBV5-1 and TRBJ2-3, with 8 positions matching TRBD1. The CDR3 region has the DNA TGCGCCAGCAGCTTATTGTTCGGACAGGGACAGACAGATACGCAGTATTTT. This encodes CASSLLFGQGQTDTQYF.